Listed below are T cell receptor beta chains from one sample, sequenced in a study of T cell repertoires in cytomegalovirus infection. Their cognate antigens are unknown. TCRdb re-derived calls from the reads in MiXCR, one entry per CDR3 protein. This sample has some 940,000 distinct CDR3 sequences, with about a third found just once. The sample in question was cultured CD8+ T cells from PBMCs, obtained from culture after CMV antigen stimulation. These receptors originate from a human donor in good health (CMV status not recorded). Some clones in this sample may be carry-over from other donors' samples. Both conserved end residues are trimmed from each CDR3.

V gene: TRBV7-9
CDR3 protein: ASSPRQGRSYEQY

V gene: TRBV12-3/TRBV12-4
CDR3 protein: ASSATGTGGYEQY

V gene: TRBV12-3/TRBV12-4
CDR3 protein: ASRRGGGARTEAF

V gene: TRBV7-9
CDR3 protein: ASSLREAGNTIY

V gene: TRBV6-5
CDR3 protein: ASSYLPETARETQY

V gene: TRBV6-6
CDR3 protein: ASTIGFQETQY

V gene: TRBV4-2
CDR3 protein: ASSQDPVREQF

V gene: TRBV4-1
CDR3 protein: ASSREMVNTEAF

V gene: TRBV10-3
CDR3 protein: AISELAGGHQETQY

V gene: TRBV3-1
CDR3 protein: ASSHGGMAF

V gene: TRBV7-2
CDR3 protein: ASSFVGPTYRDTGGNYGYT

V gene: TRBV6-6
CDR3 protein: ASNHGGLSTDTQY

V gene: TRBV10-3
CDR3 protein: AIRGTGDEQY

V gene: TRBV12-5
CDR3 protein: ASAFGRGSLGNEQF

V gene: TRBV20-1
CDR3 protein: SARDLENQGKLF

V gene: TRBV7-9
CDR3 protein: ASRFGVASNNNEQF

V gene: TRBV7-9
CDR3 protein: ASSFWRAEAF

V gene: TRBV14
CDR3 protein: ASSQGTGSSYNSPLH

V gene: TRBV24-1
CDR3 protein: ATSDPSGDTQY

V gene: TRBV6-2/TRBV6-3
CDR3 protein: ASSYSSIGASGYT

V gene: TRBV19
CDR3 protein: ASSIGGAGTEAF

V gene: TRBV6-6
CDR3 protein: ASRGTGSLETQY

V gene: TRBV2
CDR3 protein: ASSGSGDSTDTQY

V gene: TRBV4-2
CDR3 protein: ASSQDLRGDYGYT

V gene: TRBV19
CDR3 protein: ASSKSQGNQPQH

V gene: TRBV20-1
CDR3 protein: SVAGAEKNSPLH

V gene: TRBV10-2
CDR3 protein: ASSGSWGNQPQH

V gene: TRBV5-5
CDR3 protein: ASSFVHSGGAEQY

V gene: TRBV2
CDR3 protein: ASTSRPGGNQPQH

V gene: TRBV19
CDR3 protein: ASIYVGGTEAF

V gene: TRBV9
CDR3 protein: ASSVGPSGAEETQY

V gene: TRBV10-3
CDR3 protein: AISESGSSTDTQY

V gene: TRBV29-1
CDR3 protein: SVNIPPLDGYT

V gene: TRBV25-1
CDR3 protein: ASSDSSFNQPQH

V gene: TRBV27
CDR3 protein: ASSSNFVGPTNEKLF

V gene: TRBV12-3/TRBV12-4
CDR3 protein: ASSWDAGDRRNNEKLF

V gene: TRBV7-9
CDR3 protein: ASSLGRDRPKNIQY